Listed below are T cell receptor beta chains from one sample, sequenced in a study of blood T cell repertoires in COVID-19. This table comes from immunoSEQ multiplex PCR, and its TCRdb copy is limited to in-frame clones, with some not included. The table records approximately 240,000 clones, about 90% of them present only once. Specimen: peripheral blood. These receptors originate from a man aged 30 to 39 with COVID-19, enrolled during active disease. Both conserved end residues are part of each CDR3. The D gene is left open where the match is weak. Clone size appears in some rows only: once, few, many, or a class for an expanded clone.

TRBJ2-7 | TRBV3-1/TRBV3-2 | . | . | CASSRMTGSEQYF
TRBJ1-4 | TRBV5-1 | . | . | CASSPGETATNEKLFF
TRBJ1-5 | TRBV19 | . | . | CASSMGTVQPQHF
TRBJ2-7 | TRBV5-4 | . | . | CASSPSEGSYEQYF
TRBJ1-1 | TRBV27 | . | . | CASSLRRLNTEAFF
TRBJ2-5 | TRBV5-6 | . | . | CASSNLGSQETQYF
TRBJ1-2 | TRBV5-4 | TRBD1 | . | CASSWDRIPGYTF
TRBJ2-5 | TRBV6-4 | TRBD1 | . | CASRGQGAETQYF
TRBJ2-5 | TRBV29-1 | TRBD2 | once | CSVEDRLAEETQYF
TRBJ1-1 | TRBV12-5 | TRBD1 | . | CASGLVQGAKSEAFF
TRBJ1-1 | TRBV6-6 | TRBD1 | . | CASSYSSGTGEAFF
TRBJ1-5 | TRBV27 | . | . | CASSLTSRGYSNQPQHF
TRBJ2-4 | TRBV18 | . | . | CASSPPEGSAKNIQYF
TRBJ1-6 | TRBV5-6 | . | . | CASSLLQGTSPLHF
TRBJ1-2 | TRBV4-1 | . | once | CASSPRDSEPFYGYTF
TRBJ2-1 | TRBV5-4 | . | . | CASRGSSYNEQFF
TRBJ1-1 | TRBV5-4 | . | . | CASKQGQTSPNTEAFF
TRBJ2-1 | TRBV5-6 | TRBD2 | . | CASSLVLAGALNNEQFF
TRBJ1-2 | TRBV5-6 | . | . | CASSPVQSYGYTF
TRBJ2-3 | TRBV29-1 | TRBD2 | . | CSVYRGGTDTQYF
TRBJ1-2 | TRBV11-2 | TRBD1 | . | CASSGTADYGYTF
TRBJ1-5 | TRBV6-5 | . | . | CATMRSQPQHF
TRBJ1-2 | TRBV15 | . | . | CATSRDWQGNYGYTF
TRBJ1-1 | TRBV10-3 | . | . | CAISSTEDTEAFF
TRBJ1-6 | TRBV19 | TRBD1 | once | CASSTRTGGIGWNSPLHF
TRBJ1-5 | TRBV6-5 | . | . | CASSSPGGADWSQHF
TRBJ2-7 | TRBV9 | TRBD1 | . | CASSERDRDRVGEQYF
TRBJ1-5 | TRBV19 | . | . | CASRLMRGADNQPQHF
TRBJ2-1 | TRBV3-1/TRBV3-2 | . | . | CASSQVGADEQFF
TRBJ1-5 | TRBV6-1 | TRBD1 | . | CASSELQGSNQPQHF
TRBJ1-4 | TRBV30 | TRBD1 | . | CAWSGGQGGEKLFF
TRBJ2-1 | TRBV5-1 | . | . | CASSLSLNEQFF
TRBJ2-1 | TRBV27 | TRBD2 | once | CASSFSLADPYNEQFF
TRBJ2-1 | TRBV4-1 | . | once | CASSHKGGPSYNEQFF
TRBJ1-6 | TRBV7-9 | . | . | CASSLALGGVGNSPLHF
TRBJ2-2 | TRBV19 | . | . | CASSPDYGTGELFF
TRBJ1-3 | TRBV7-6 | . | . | CASSLGSRAASSGNTIYF